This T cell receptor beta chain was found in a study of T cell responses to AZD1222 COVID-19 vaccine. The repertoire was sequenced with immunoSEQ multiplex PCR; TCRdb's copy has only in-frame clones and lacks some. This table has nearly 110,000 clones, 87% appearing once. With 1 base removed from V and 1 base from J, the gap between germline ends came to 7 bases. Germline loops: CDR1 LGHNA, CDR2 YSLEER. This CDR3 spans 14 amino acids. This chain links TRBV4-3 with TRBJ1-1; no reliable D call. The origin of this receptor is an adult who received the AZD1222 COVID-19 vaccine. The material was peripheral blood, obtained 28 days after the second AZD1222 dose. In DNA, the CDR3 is TGCGCCAGCAGCCAAGGGCGCAGGAACACTGAAGCTTTCTTT. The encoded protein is CASSQGRRNTEAFF.